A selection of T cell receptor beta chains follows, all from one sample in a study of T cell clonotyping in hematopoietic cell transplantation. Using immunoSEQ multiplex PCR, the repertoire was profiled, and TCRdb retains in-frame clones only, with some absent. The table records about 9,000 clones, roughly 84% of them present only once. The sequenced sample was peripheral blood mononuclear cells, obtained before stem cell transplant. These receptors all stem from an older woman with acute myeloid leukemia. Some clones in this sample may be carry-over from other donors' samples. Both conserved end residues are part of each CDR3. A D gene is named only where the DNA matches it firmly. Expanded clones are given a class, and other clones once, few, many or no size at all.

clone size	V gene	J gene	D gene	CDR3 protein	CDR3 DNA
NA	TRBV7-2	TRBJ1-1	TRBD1	CASSLTWTGTLTTEAFF	TGTGCCAGCAGCTTAACCTGGACAGGTACCTTGACAACTGAAGCTTTCTTT
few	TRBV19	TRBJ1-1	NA	CASSLLAGENTEAFF	TGTGCCAGTAGTCTCTTAGCAGGGGAGAACACTGAAGCTTTCTTT
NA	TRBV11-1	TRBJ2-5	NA	CASRAGQETQYF	TGTGCCAGCAGGGCAGGCCAAGAGACCCAGTACTTC
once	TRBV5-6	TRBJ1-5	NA	CASSLGRYNQPQHF	TGTGCCAGCAGCTTGGGACGGTACAATCAGCCCCAGCATTTT
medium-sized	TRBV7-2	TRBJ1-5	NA	CASSLEAGANQPQHF	TGTGCCAGCAGCTTAGAAGCAGGGGCAAATCAGCCCCAGCATTTT
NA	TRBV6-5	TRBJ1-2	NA	CASTTFQGVYGYTF	TGTGCCAGCACTACCTTCCAAGGGGTGTATGGCTACACCTTC
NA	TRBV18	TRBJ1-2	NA	CASSPVGGLDGYTF	TGTGCCAGCTCACCGGTTGGGGGACTGGATGGCTACACCTTC
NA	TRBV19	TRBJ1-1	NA	CASSLGRGNTEAFF	TGTGCCAGTAGTCTAGGGCGGGGGAACACTGAAGCTTTCTTT
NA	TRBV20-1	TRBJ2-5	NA	CSAIGQETQYF	TGCAGTGCTATAGGCCAAGAGACCCAGTACTTC
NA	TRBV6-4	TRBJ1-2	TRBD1	CASSDGTGDNYGYTF	TGTGCCAGCAGTGACGGGACAGGGGATAACTATGGCTACACCTTC
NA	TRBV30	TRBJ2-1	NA	CAWSNWAYNEQFF	TGTGCCTGGAGTAACTGGGCATACAATGAGCAGTTCTTC